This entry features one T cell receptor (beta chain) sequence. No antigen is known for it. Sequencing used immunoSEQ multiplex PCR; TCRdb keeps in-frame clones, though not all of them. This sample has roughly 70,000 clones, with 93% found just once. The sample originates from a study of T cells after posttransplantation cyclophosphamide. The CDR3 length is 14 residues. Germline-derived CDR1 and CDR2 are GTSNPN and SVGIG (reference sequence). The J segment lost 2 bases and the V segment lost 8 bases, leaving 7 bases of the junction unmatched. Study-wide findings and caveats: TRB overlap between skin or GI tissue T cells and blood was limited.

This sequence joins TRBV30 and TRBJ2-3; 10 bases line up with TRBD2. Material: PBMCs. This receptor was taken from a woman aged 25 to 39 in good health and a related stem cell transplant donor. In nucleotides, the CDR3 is TGTGCCGGTAGCGGGGGGCTAACCACAGATACGCAGTATTTT. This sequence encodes CAGSGGLTTDTQYF.